This TCR beta chain came from a study of blood T cell repertoires in COVID-19. The germline V gene encodes CDR1 SGHKS and CDR2 YYEKEE (reference sequence). Trimming shortened V by 0 bases and J by 3 bases, and 12 bases separated the two germline ends. There are 16 residues in the CDR3. As handled by the study authors: From reference gene primer amplification, estimates of nucleated cell counts were derived. TCRdb's table, derived via immunoSEQ multiplex PCR, lists solely in-frame clones and lacks some. Clone size and V and J calls were adopted from that table, with D and trimming inferred from the DNA. The table shows 120,000 to 150,000 clones, with more than 80% occurring only once.

The clonotype originates from a human donor in a cohort sampled during active COVID-19. Sequencing was performed on peripheral blood. This rearrangement joins TRBV5-5 to TRBJ1-4, with a tentative D call TRBD1 (6 bases). The DNA for the CDR3 is TGTGCCAGCAGCTTGGAAGGTACAGGGCCTAATGAAAAACTGTTTTTT. It codes for CASSLEGTGPNEKLFF.